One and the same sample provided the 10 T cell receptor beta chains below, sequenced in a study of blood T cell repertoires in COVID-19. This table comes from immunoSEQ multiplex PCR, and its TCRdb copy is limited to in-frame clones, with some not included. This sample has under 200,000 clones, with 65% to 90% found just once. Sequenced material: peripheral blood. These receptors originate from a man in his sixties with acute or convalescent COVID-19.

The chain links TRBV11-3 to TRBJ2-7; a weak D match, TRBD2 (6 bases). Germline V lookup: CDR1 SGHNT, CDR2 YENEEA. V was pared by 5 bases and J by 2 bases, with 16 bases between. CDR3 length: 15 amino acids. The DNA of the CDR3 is TGTGCCAGCAGCCCCGGGGACGGGAGAGCCTACGAGCAGTACTTC. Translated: CASSPGDGRAYEQYF.

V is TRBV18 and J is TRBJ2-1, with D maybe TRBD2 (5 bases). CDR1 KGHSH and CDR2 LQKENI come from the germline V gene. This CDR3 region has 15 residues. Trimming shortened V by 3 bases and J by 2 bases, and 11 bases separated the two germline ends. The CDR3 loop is CASSPGLGAYNEQFF. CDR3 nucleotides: TGTGCCAGCTCACCTGGACTGGGAGCCTACAATGAGCAGTTCTTC.

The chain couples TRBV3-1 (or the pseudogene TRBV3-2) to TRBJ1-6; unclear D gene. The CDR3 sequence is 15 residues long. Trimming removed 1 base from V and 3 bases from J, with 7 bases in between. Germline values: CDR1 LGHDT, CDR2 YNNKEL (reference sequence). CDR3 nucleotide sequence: TGTGCCAGCAGCCAAGGAGAGGGCTATAATTCACCCCTCCACTTT. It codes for CASSQGEGYNSPLHF.

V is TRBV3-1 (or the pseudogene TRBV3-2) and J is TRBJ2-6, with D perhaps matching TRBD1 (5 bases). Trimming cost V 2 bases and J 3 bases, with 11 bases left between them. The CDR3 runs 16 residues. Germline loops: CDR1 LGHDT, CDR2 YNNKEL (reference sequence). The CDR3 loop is CASSQLGRSGANVLTF. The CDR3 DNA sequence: TGTGCCAGCAGCCAACTGGGGCGTAGTGGGGCCAACGTCCTGACTTTC.

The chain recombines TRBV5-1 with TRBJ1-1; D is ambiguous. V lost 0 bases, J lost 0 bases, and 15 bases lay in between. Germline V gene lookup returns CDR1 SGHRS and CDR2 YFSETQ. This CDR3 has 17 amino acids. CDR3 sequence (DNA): TGCGCCAGCAGCTTGGGGACGACGGGGTTGATGAACACTGAAGCTTTCTTT. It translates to CASSLGTTGLMNTEAFF.

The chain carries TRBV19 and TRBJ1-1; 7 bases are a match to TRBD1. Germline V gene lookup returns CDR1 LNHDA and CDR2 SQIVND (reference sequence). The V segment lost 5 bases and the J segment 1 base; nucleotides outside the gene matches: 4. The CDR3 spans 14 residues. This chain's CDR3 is CASSRTGANTEAFF. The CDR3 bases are TGTGCCAGTAGTCGGACAGGTGCGAACACTGAAGCTTTCTTT.

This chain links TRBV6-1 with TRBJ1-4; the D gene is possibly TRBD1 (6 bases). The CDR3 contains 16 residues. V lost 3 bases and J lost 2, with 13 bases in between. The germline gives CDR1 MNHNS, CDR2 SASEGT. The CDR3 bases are TGTGCCAGCAGTGATCTCAGGGGCTTGACTAATGAAAAACTGTTTTTT. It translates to CASSDLRGLTNEKLFF.

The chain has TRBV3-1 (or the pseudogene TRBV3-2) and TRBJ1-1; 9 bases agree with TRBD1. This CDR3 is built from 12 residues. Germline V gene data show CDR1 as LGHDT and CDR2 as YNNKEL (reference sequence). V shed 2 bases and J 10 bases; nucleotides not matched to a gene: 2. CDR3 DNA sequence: TGTGCCAGCAGCCAAAACAGGGGGCGAGCTTTCTTT. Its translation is CASSQNRGRAFF.

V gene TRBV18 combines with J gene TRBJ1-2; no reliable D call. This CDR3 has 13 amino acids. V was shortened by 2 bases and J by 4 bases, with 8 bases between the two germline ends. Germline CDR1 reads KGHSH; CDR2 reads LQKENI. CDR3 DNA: TGTGCCAGCTCACCAGGAGTCGTCTATGGCTACACCTTC. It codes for CASSPGVVYGYTF.

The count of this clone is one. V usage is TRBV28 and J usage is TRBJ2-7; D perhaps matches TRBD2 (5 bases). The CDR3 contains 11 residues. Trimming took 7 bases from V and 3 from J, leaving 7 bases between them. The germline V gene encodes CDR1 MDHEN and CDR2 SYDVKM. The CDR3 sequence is CASTSHYEQYF. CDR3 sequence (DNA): TGTGCCAGCACTAGCCACTACGAGCAGTACTTC.